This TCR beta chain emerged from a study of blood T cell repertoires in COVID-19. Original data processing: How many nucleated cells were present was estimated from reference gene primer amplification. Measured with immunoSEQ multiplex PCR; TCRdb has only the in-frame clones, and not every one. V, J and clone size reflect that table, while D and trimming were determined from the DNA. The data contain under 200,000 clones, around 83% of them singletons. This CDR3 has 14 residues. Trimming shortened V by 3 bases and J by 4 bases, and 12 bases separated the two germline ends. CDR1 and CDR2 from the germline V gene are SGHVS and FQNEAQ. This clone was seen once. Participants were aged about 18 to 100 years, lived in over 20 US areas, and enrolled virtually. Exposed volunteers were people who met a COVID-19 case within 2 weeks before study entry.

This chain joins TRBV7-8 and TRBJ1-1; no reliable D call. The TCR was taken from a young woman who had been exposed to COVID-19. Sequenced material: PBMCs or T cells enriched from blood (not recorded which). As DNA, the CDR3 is TGTGCCAGCAGCTTCAATGAGGGCGGCACTGAAGCTTTCTTT. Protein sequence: CASSFNEGGTEAFF.